This T cell receptor (beta chain) was sequenced in a study of shared clonotypes between healthy human individuals. About the study: A donor's plate count was three for CD4 naive and three for CD4 memory; CD8 naive had two and CD8 memory one.

Regarding the study as a whole: Even with large depth, rarefaction showed that sorted-subset sequencing was incomplete.

With respect to this clone: Its target is not known.

CDR3 length: 14 residues. With 5 bases clipped from V and 3 bases from J, the junction kept 7 bases outside the gene matches. Germline V gives CDR1 SGHAT, CDR2 FQNNGV. For each subset, genomic DNA was distributed in equal portions over several immunoSEQ plates. Measured with immunoSEQ multiplex PCR; TCRdb has only the in-frame clones, and not every one. This sample has about 360,000 clones, with 73% found just once. The V and J genes are TRBV11-2 and TRBJ2-7, with 7 bases fitting TRBD2. The TCR sequence derives from a man under 40 in good health. Sequencing input: memory CD4+ T cells sorted from blood. Subset meaning: CD45RA-negative fraction. The CDR3 region has the DNA TGTGCCAGCAGCCGGTGGACTAGAGACTACGAGCAGTACTTC. Its protein product is CASSRWTRDYEQYF.